This T cell receptor beta chain was observed in a study of T cells in Graves' hyperthyroidism and ophthalmopathy. Study-wide results and limits: A model of 13 V-J pairs discriminated ophthalmopathy from stable hyperthyroidism. The model foresaw ophthalmopathy a median around 6.4 months prior to onset. Blood also showed most of the thyroid clonotypes that were expanded above 0.001.

Patients were excluded because of uncontrolled infection, other autoimmune disease, pregnancy or lactation. Authors of the study amplified TCR beta CDR3 regions from RNA transcripts. The HTBI primer set drove a first-round RT-PCR of the TCR CDR3. One entry per CDR3 protein, called by TCRdb with MiXCR from the multiplex PCR reads. The sample carries hundreds of thousands of distinct CDR3 sequences, 16% recorded once. Many counts were recorded for this clonotype. The target antigen is unknown. This receptor was taken from a woman aged 30 to 39 with Graves' hyperthyroidism. Sequencing used blood.

Here the CDR3 DNA reads TGTGCCAGCGCCGGTTCGGGGGATACGCAGTATTTT. Its protein product is CASAGSGDTQYF. This rearrangement joins TRBV7-6 to TRBJ2-3, with a weak D call TRBD2 (5 bases). The germline gives CDR1 SGHVS, CDR2 FNYEAQ. Trimming left V 8 bases short and J 6 bases short, with 12 bases between. CDR3 length equals 12 residues.